The sequence of this TCR beta chain was determined in a study of regulatory T cells in long-lasting Graves disease. Study summary: Patients with new Graves' disease had used antithyroid drugs below 3 months.

Relying on iRepertoire HTBI primers and Arm-PCR of CDR3 regions, the team built TCR beta libraries. TCRdb passed the multiplex PCR reads through MiXCR, listing each CDR3 protein once. Among around 230,000 distinct CDR3 sequences listed, around 19% were seen once. Indicated time point: newly diagnosed GD, antithyroid drugs for less than 3 months. Following extraction of RNA from PBMCs, that RNA was used to make the TCR library. American Thyroid Association guidelines were used to diagnose Graves' disease. J gave up 7 bases and V 5 bases, and 11 bases lay outside the gene matches. In germline, CDR1 is WNHNN, CDR2 SYGVQD (reference sequence). CDR3 length: 16 amino acids. Worth noting for this clonotype: The target antigen is unknown.

Study-wide points: Patients with persistent disease showed a bias toward TRBV28, TRBJ1-2 and TRBJ2-5.

The material sequenced was peripheral blood mononuclear cells (PBMCs), taken at new diagnosis, from a patient treated with antithyroid drugs. The J gene is TRBJ2-3, the V gene TRBV10-1, with 11 bases lining up with TRBD2. This TCR was sampled from a female donor with Graves disease. The CDR3 DNA sequence: TGCGCCAGCAGTAAACGACTAGCGGGAATGAAACATACGCAGTATTTT. It translates to CASSKRLAGMKHTQYF.